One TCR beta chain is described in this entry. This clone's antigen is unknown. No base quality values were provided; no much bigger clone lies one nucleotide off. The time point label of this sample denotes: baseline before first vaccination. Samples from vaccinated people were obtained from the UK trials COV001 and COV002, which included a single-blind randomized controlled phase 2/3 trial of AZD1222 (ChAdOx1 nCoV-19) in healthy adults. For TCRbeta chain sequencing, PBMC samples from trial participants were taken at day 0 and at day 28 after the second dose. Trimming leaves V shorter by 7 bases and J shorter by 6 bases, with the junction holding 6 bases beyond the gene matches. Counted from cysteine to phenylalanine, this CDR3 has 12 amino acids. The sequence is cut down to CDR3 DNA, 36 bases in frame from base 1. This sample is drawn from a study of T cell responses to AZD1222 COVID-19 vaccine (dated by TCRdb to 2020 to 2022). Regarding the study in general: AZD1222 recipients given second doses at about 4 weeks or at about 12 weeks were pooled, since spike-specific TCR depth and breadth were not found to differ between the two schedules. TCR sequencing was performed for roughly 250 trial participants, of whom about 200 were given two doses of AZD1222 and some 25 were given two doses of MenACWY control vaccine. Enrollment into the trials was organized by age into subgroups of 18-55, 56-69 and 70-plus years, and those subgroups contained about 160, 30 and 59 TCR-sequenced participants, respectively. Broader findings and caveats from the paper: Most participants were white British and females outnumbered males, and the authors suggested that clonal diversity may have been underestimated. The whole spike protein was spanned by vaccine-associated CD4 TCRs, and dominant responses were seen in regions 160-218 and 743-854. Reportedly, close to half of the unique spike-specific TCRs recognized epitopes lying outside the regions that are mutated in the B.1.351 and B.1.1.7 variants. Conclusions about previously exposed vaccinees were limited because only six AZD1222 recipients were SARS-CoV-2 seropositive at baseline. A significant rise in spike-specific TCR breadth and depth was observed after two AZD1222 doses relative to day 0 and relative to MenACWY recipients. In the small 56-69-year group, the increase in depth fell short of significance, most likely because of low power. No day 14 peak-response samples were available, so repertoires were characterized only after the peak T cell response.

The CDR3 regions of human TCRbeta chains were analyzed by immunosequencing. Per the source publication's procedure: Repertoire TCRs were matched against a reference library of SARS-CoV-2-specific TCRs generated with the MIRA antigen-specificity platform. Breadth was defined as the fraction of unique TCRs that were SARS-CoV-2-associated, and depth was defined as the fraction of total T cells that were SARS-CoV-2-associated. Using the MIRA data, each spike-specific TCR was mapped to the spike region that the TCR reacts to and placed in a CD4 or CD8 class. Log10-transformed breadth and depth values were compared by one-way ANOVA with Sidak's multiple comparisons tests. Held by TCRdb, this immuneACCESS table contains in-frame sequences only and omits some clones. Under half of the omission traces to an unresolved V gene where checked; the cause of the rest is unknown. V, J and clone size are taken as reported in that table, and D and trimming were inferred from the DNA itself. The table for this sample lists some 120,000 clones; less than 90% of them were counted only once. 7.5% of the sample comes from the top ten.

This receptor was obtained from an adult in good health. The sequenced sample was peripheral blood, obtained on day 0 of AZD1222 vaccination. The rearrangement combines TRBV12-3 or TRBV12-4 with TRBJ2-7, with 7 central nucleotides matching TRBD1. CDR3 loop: CASKEGAGEQYF. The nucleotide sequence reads TGTGCCAGCAAAGAGGGGGCGGGCGAGCAGTACTTC.